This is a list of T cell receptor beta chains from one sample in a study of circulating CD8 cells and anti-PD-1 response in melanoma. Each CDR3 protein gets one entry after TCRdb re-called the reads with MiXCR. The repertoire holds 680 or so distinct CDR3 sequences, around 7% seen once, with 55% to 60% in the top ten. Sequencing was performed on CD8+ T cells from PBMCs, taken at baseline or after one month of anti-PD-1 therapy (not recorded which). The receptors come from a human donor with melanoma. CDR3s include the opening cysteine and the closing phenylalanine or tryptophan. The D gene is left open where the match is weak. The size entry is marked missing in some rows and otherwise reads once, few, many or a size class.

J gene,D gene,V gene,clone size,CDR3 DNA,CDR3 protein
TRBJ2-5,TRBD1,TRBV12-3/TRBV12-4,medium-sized,TGTGCCAGCACCTCGACAGGGAACCATCTCATCCAGACCCAGTACTTC,CASTSTGNHLIQTQYF
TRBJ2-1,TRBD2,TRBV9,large,TGTGCCAGCAGCTTCACTAGCGGGGATTACAATGAGCAGTTCTTC,CASSFTSGDYNEQFF
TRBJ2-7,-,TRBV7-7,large,TGTGCCAGCAGCGAAACACAGGGCTACGAGCAGTACTTC,CASSETQGYEQYF
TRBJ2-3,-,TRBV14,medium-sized,TGTGCCAGCAGCCGGGCTGTATGGACAGATACGCAGTATTTT,CASSRAVWTDTQYF
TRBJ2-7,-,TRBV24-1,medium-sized,TGTGCCACCAGTGATTCCCCGGGGGTCTACGAGCAGTACTTC,CATSDSPGVYEQYF
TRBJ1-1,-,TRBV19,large,TGTGCCAGTAGTATTATGACTGAAGCTTTCTTT,CASSIMTEAFF
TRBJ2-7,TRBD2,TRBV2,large,TGTGCCAGCAGCGATAGCGGGGGGGGCAACGAGCAGTACTTC,CASSDSGGGNEQYF
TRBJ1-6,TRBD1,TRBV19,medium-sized,TGTGCCAGTAGTATAGAGGGACAGAGCTCCTATAATTCACCCCTCCACTTT,CASSIEGQSSYNSPLHF
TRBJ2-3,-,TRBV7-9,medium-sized,TGTGCCAGCAGCTTAAATCCGTCAGGAGAGGGGGATACGCAGTATTTT,CASSLNPSGEGDTQYF
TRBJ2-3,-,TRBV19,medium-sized,TGTGCCAGTAGTATTTGGGGGCATAAAGATACGCAGTATTTT,CASSIWGHKDTQYF
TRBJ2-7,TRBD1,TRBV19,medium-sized,TGTGCCAGTAGTCCCGGGACAGGTTACGAGCAGTACTTC,CASSPGTGYEQYF
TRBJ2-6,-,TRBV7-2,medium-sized,TGTGCCAGCAGCTTAGATCTTTCCGGGGCCAACGTCCTGACTTTC,CASSLDLSGANVLTF
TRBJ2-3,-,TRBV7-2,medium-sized,TGTGCCAGCAGCTTAGTTCCCGCTAGCACAGATACGCAGTATTTT,CASSLVPASTDTQYF
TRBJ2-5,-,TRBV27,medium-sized,TGTGCCACTCGGGGCGTGGCGGAGACCCAGTACTTC,CATRGVAETQYF
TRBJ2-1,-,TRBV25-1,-,TGTGCCAGCAGTCAAGCGGGTGGATTGGTGGACGCCTACAATGAGCAGTTCTTC,CASSQAGGLVDAYNEQFF
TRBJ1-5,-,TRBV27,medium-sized,TGTGCCAGCGGGGGGGTAAGTCAGCCCCAGCATTTT,CASGGVSQPQHF
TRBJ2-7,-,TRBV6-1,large,TGTGCCAGCAGTGGCCGGGACAACTCCTACGAGCAGTACTTC,CASSGRDNSYEQYF
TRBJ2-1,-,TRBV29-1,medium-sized,TGCACCTCGGCAGGGACCCTGGGGGATGAGCAGTTCTTC,CTSAGTLGDEQFF
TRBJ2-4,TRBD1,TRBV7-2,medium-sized,TGTGCCAGCAGCTTAGGACAGGGGTACATTCAGTACTTC,CASSLGQGYIQYF
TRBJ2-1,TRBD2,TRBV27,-,TGTGCCAGCAAACTAGCGGCTGAGCAGTTCTTC,CASKLAAEQFF
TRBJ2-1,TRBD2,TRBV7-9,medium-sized,TGTGCCAGCAGCTTATCCCTTACTAGCGGGGGGGTGTCCTACAATGAGCAGTTCTTC,CASSLSLTSGGVSYNEQFF
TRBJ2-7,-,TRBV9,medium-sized,TGTGCCAGCAGCTTTAATCCCACACGGCGAGTCGAGCAGTACTTC,CASSFNPTRRVEQYF
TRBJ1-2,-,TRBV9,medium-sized,TGTGCCAGCAGCGTCCCCGGGCGCCCAGATGGCTACACCTTC,CASSVPGRPDGYTF
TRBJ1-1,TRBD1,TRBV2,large,TGTGCCAGCAGTGAACCCCACAGGGGAGACACTGAAGCTTTCTTT,CASSEPHRGDTEAFF
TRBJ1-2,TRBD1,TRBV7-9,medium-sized,TGTGCCAGCAGCCAAGGACAGGTTATCTATGGCTACACCTTC,CASSQGQVIYGYTF
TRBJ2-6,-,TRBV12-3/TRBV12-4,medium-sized,TGTGCCAGCAGTTTATGGGGTTCCGGGGCCAACGTCCTGACTTTC,CASSLWGSGANVLTF
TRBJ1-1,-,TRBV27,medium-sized,TGTGCCAGCACCCCGGTAGCAGGGATCATGAACACTGAAGCTTTCTTT,CASTPVAGIMNTEAFF
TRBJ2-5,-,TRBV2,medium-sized,TGTGCCAGCAGCGTCATAGCCCTGGAGTACCAAGAGACCCAGTACTTC,CASSVIALEYQETQYF
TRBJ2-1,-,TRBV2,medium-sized,TGTGCCAGCAGTGATGGGGTGGGCTACAATGAGCAGTTCTTC,CASSDGVGYNEQFF
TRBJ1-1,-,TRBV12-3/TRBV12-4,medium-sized,TGTGCCAGCAGTTTCGGGGGCGGGAACACTGAAGCTTTCTTT,CASSFGGGNTEAFF
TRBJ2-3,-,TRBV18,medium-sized,TGTGCCAGCTCACCACCGTTGGGTGTGGGAGTTGCCCCCGTTTGGACAGATACGCAGTATTTT,CASSPPLGVGVAPVWTDTQYF
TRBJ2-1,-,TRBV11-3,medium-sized,TGTGCCAGCAGCTCAACCACCAGGCCCCCCTACAATGAGCAGTTCTTC,CASSSTTRPPYNEQFF
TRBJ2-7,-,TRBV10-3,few,TGTGCCATCAGGCGCGCAGGCGAGGCCCTTGGCTACGAGCAGTACTTC,CAIRRAGEALGYEQYF
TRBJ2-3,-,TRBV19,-,TGTGCCAGTAGTATGGGCGCTAGAACAGATACGCAGTATTTT,CASSMGARTDTQYF
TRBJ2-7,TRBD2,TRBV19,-,TGTGCCAGTAAACACGCTAGCGGGGGCTTTTACGAGCAGTACTTC,CASKHASGGFYEQYF
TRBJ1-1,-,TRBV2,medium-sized,TGTGCCAGCAGTGCAAACCAGGGGTTTGACACTGAAGCTTTCTTT,CASSANQGFDTEAFF
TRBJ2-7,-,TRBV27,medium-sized,TGTGCCAGCAGTGTACAAGGGGGTCCCTACGAGCAGTACTTC,CASSVQGGPYEQYF
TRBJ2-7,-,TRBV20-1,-,TGCAGTGCTAGAGGAGAGGTGGGCTTAAGCTCCTACGAGCAGTACTTC,CSARGEVGLSSYEQYF
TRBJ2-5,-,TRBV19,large,TGTGCCAGTAGTATACGGGGCGCTGGGAAGACCCAGTACTTC,CASSIRGAGKTQYF
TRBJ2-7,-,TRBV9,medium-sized,TGTGCCAGCAGTCTGGGCAGTTCAGCCTACGAGCAGTACTTC,CASSLGSSAYEQYF
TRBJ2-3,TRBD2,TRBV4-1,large,TGCGCCAGCAGCCAAGGGGCGAGCGGGGGGGCATCAGATACGCAGTATTTT,CASSQGASGGASDTQYF
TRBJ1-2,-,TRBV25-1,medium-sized,TGTGCCAGCAGTGAGCCGGCGGAAGCTAACTATGGCTACACCTTC,CASSEPAEANYGYTF
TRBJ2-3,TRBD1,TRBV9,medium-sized,TGTGCCAGCAGCGTAGGTGGGACAGGGTCAGATACGCAGTATTTT,CASSVGGTGSDTQYF
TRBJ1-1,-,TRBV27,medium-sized,TGTGCCAGCAGCTATGGGGGTAAGGGCACTGAAGCTTTCTTT,CASSYGGKGTEAFF
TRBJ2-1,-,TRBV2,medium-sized,TGTGCCAGCAGTGACCCCGGGAGCCTGAACAATGAGCAGTTCTTC,CASSDPGSLNNEQFF
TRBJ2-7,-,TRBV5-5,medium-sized,TGTGCCAGCAGCCCCGGACAGATTTACGAGCAGTACTTC,CASSPGQIYEQYF
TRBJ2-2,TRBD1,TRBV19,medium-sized,TGTGCCAGTAGCTACAGGGGTACCGGGGAGCTGTTTTTT,CASSYRGTGELFF
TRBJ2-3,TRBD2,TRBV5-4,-,TGTGCCAGCAGCGGAGGGACTAGCGGGGGGGCAAGCACAGATACGCAGTATTTT,CASSGGTSGGASTDTQYF
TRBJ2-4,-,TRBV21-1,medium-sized,TGTGCCAGCAGCAAAAATAGGAGGGAACACATTCAGTACTTC,CASSKNRREHIQYF
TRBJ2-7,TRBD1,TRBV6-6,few,TGTGCCAGCCTCGGGCAGGGGGTTTCCTACGAGCAGTACTTC,CASLGQGVSYEQYF
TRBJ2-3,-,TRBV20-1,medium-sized,TGCAGTGCCCAAGGGTGGGAGAGGAATACGCAGTATTTT,CSAQGWERNTQYF
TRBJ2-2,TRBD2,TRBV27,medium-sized,TGTGCCAGCAGCCTAGCGGGGGCCACGGGGGAGCTGTTTTTT,CASSLAGATGELFF
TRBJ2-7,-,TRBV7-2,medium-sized,TGTGCCAGCAGCCTCTCGGGGGGGACAGGGCCTCTCCCCTACGAGCAGTACTTC,CASSLSGGTGPLPYEQYF
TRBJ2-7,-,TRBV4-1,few,TGCGCCAGCAGCCAAGACTCCGGGACGGGAACCTACGAGCAGTACTTC,CASSQDSGTGTYEQYF
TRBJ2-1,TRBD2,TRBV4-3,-,TGCGCCAGCAGCCCCCCTTCAGGAGCGGGGGTAAACTACAATGAGCAGTTCTTC,CASSPPSGAGVNYNEQFF
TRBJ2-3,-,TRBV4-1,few,TGCGCCAGCAGCCAAGGGTCCCCGAGCACAGATACGCAGTATTTT,CASSQGSPSTDTQYF
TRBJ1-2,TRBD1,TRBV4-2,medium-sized,TGTGCCAGCAGCCAAGCCAGGGGGCGAACGGATGGCTACACCTTC,CASSQARGRTDGYTF
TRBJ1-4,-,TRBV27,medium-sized,TGTGCCAGCAGTTTGTCCGGGACCTACGGAGAAAAACTGTTTTTT,CASSLSGTYGEKLFF
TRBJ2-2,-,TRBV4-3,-,TGCGCCAGCAGCCAAGTGTGGGGGCTGTCTTTTCTGGGGGAGCTGTTTTTT,CASSQVWGLSFLGELFF
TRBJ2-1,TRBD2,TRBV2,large,TGTGCCAGCAGTGATCCTCTCCCTAGCGGGGTCAATGAGCAGTTCTTC,CASSDPLPSGVNEQFF